The subject of this entry is one TCR beta chain. The data belong to a study of sequential checkpoint blockade in melanoma. Study-wide context: Both treatment sequences were followed by maintenance nivolumab.

Trimming left V 1 base short and J 7 bases short, with 12 bases between. Germline assignment: CDR1 SGHDT and CDR2 YYEEEE. The CDR3 sequence is 14 residues long. Treatment specified: randomized to nivolumab then ipilimumab (arm A) or the reverse (arm B). None of the patients previously received DNA-damaging chemotherapy. Sorted cells were live CD3+CD8+, lacking CD19 and CD56, from PBMCs. Only in-frame clones appear in the TCRdb table, and some are missing; sequencing was by immunoSEQ multiplex PCR. Here the sample spans roughly 30,000 clones, 75% to 85% being singletons. The rearrangement links TRBV5-6 to TRBJ1-5; D ambiguous. This material consisted of CD8+ T cells sorted from blood (inferred from file names), taken from a patient given nivolumab and ipilimumab in sequence. The sequence came from a human donor with melanoma. The chain's CDR3 is CASSLIGVGQPQHF. The DNA of the CDR3 is TGTGCCAGCAGCTTGATCGGGGTCGGGCAGCCCCAGCATTTT.